This T cell receptor beta chain was captured in a study of OX40 agonist ivuxolimab in advanced cancers. Concerning the study at large: Ivuxolimab, which targeted the costimulatory receptor OX40 (CD134), was an agonistic, fully human IgG2 monoclonal antibody. Partial responses occurred in three dose-escalation patients, of whom one had hepatocellular carcinoma and two had cutaneous melanoma. Patients were allowed to have had prior anti-PD-1, anti-PD-L1 or anti-CTLA-4 therapy, and 40% of the dose-escalation patients had been treated with checkpoint inhibitors. Of the roughly 52 dose-escalation patients, hepatocellular carcinoma was present in about 20, melanoma in approximately 15, renal cell carcinoma in 9 and head and neck cancer in 9. The paper describes the monotherapy dose-escalation part (N = 52 patients) of the phase I trial of ivuxolimab. The point of sequencing TCRbeta in the periphery was to test whether ivuxolimab changed TCR sequence diversity and drove clonal T-cell expansion. In the dose-escalation cohort, around four fifths of patients were male, and the mean age was 60 years with a range of about 20 to 90. Intravenous ivuxolimab was administered to patients every 2 weeks at six dose levels: 0.01, 0.1, 0.3, 1.5, 3 and 10 mg/kg.

As for this clone: What antigen it recognizes has not been identified. Qualities for individual bases were not recorded, and no much larger clone is one base off.

Trimming leaves V shorter by 6 bases and J shorter by 2 bases, with the junction holding 8 bases beyond the gene matches. The CDR3 numbers 16 residues from cysteine through phenylalanine. Only the CDR3 region is kept as DNA, spanning 48 bases read in frame from base 1. CDR1 MNHNY and CDR2 SVGAGI are derived from the germline V gene (reference sequence). The trial excluded patients who had a history of autoimmune disease or were on systemic immunosuppression. Peripheral blood for TCR sequencing was drawn from every dose cohort at baseline, at cycle 4 day 1 and at cycle 7 day 1. The samples were drawn from a first-in-human, open-label, multicenter phase I dose-escalation trial of ivuxolimab. The trial enrolled adults with locally advanced or metastatic head and neck squamous cell, hepatocellular, melanoma or renal cell carcinoma. Before TCR sequencing, CD4+ and CD8+ T cells were separately sorted from peripheral blood.

For sequencing of the TCRbeta CDR3 region, genomic DNA was extracted from the sorted cells. The immunoSEQ Assay was used for sequencing of TCRbeta CDR3 regions. The table comes from immuneACCESS by way of TCRdb, which keeps in-frame sequences with V and J called. Part of the clones is missing from these tables; in studies checked, under half for an unresolved V gene and the rest for unknown reasons. The sample contains around 64,000 clones, over 80% of them found a single time. The leading ten clones occupy about 15% of the sample. What the study reported, not specific to this receptor: The antigen specificity of the peripheral T cells that underwent clonal expansion was not determined. After ivuxolimab, CD8+ T cells had more expanded clones than CD4+ T cells on average. Low levels of normalized T-cell clonal expansion were also shown by some nonresponding patients. At doses from 0.1 to 3.0 mg/kg, clonal expansion was seen in both CD4+ and CD8+ blood T cells between baseline and week 6. In the 0.1-3.0 mg/kg groups, partial responders were among the patients with the lowest normalized peripheral clonal expansion, particularly in CD8+ T cells.

Recombination linked TRBV6-6 to TRBJ2-3, and 10 junction bases match TRBD2. The TCR sequence derives from an adult with an advanced solid tumor such as melanoma, head and neck, liver or kidney cancer. The sequenced sample was CD4+ or CD8+ T cells sorted from blood, obtained in a trial of the OX40 agonist ivuxolimab. The DNA reads as follows: TGTGCCAGCAGCATGGGACTAGCGCTTAACACAGATACGCAGTATTTT. Translation gives CASSMGLALNTDTQYF.